The sequence of this T cell receptor beta chain was determined in a study of T cell responses to AZD1222 COVID-19 vaccine. Clones were sequenced by immunoSEQ multiplex PCR, and TCRdb holds only the in-frame ones, with some missing. The sample carries 90,000 to 120,000 clones, around 90% recorded once. The starting material was peripheral blood, obtained on day 0 of AZD1222 vaccination. The receptor comes from an adult in good health.

The CDR3 nucleotides read TGTGCCAGCAGCTACAACAAAGGGGGCGAGCAGTACTTC. Translation: CASSYNKGGEQYF. V gene TRBV7-2 combines with J gene TRBJ2-7; the D gene is possibly TRBD1 (6 bases). Germline CDR1 reads SGHTA; CDR2 reads FQGNSA. With 4 bases removed from V and 6 bases from J, the gap between germline ends came to 13 bases. This CDR3 comprises 13 residues.